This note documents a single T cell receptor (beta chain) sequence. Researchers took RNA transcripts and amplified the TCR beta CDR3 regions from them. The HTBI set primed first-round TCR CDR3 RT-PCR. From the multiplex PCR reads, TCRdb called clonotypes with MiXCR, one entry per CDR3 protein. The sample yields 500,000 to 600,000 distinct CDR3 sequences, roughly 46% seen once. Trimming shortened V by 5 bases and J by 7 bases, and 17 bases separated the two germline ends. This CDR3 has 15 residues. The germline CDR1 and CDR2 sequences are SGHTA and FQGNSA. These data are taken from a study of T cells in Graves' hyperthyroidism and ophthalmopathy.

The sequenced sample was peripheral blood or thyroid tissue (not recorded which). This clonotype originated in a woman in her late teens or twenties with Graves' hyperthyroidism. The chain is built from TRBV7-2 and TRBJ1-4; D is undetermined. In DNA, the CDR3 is TGTGCCAGCAGCCCCGTCGGAGCGGGAGGTGAAAAACTGTTTTTT. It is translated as CASSPVGAGGEKLFF. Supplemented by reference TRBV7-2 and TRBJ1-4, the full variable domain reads GAGVSQSPSNKVTEKGKDVELRCDPISGHTALYWYRQSLGQGLEFLIYFQGNSAPDKSGLPSDRFSAERTGGSVSTLTIQRTQQEDSAVYLCASSPVGAGGEKLFFGSGTQLSVL.